This is a list of T cell receptor beta chains from one sample in a study of neurological immune-mediated disorders. TCRdb reprocessed the 5' RACE reads with MiXCR, giving one entry per CDR3 protein. The sample lists roughly 60,000 distinct CDR3 sequences, more than 9.5% occurring once. What was sequenced was PBMCs. These receptors were taken from a man in his sixties in good health. Both conserved end residues are part of each CDR3. A D gene is named only where the DNA matches it firmly. Clone size is given for some rows only: seen once, a few or many times, or a class if the clone is expanded.

d_call j_call clone_size v_call cdr3_nt cdr3_aa
TRBD1 TRBJ1-5 many TRBV28 TGTGCCAGCAGTACGGACAGGGTCAATCAGCCCCAGCATTTT CASSTDRVNQPQHF
TRBD2 TRBJ2-5 many TRBV5-1 TGCGCCAGCAGCAGAGGGACTAGCTCGGAGACCCAGTACTTC CASSRGTSSETQYF
NA TRBJ2-4 many TRBV3-2 TGTGCCAGCAGCCCCTTTCGGGGGGAGGAAAACATTCAGTACTTC CASSPFRGEENIQYF
TRBD2 TRBJ2-5 NA TRBV20-1 TGCAGTGCTAGAGATTCTAGCGGGCAAGAGACCCAGTACTTC CSARDSSGQETQYF
NA TRBJ2-5 NA TRBV5-1 TGCGCCAGCAGCCTTGGAAGGGGTCAAGAGACCCAGTACTTC CASSLGRGQETQYF
NA TRBJ2-1 many TRBV18 TGTGCCAGCTCACCAATGGGGGAGCAGTTCTTC CASSPMGEQFF
TRBD1 TRBJ2-1 many TRBV20-1 TGCAGTGCTTACCTCCGGGACAGGGGTCCGGTATACAATGAGCAGTTCTTC CSAYLRDRGPVYNEQFF
TRBD2 TRBJ2-1 many TRBV24-1 TGTGCCACCAGTGATCCCGGGACTAGCGGATCTCTTGAGCAGTTCTTC CATSDPGTSGSLEQFF
NA TRBJ1-6 many TRBV11-2 TGTGCCAGCAGCGGGGGGCTATCACCCCTCCACTTT CASSGGLSPLHF
TRBD1 TRBJ1-2 many TRBV7-2 TGTGCCAGCAGCTTTAGTCCCGACAGGGCTGGCTACACCTTC CASSFSPDRAGYTF
TRBD2 TRBJ2-3 many TRBV7-2 TGTGCCAGCAGCTTATGGACGGGGGGGCCGGGAGATACGCAGTATTTT CASSLWTGGPGDTQYF
TRBD2 TRBJ2-5 NA TRBV5-4 TGTGCCAGCAGCGTTGTGGGACTAGCGGGGGGGCAAGAGACCCAGTACTTC CASSVVGLAGGQETQYF
TRBD1 TRBJ1-5 many TRBV20-1 TGCAGTGCTAGAGCCTCCTTCGACAGGGGAGGTCAGCCCCAGCATTTT CSARASFDRGGQPQHF
TRBD2 TRBJ2-6 many TRBV25-1 TGTGCCAGCAGTGACCATCCGGGACTAGCTATATCTGGGGCCAACGTCCTGACTTTC CASSDHPGLAISGANVLTF
NA TRBJ2-1 many TRBV7-2 TGTGCCAGCAGCTTAGGAACGGGACACAATGAGCAGTTCTTC CASSLGTGHNEQFF
NA TRBJ1-4 many TRBV7-2 TGTGCCAGCAGCCGCACGGACACCAAAAATGAAAAACTGTTTTTT CASSRTDTKNEKLFF
TRBD2 TRBJ2-3 many TRBV20-1 TGCAGTGCTCCGACTAGCGGGGGGACGAGCACAGATACGCAGTATTTT CSAPTSGGTSTDTQYF
NA TRBJ1-5 many TRBV5-1 TGCGCCAGCAGCTTGGAAGGGGCAAGCAATCAGCCCCAGCATTTT CASSLEGASNQPQHF
TRBD2 TRBJ2-1 many TRBV6-2/TRBV6-3 TGTGCCAGCAGCCAACCGCCTAGCGGTAATGTGTTCTTC CASSQPPSGNVFF
NA TRBJ2-2 many TRBV10-3 TGTGCCATCAGGGGAAGGGACACGAACACCGGGGAGCTGTTTTTT CAIRGRDTNTGELFF
NA TRBJ2-7 many TRBV5-1 TGCGCCAGCAGCTTAGAAGGGGGAGCGAGCGAGCAGTACTTC CASSLEGGASEQYF
NA TRBJ2-5 few TRBV29-1 TGCAGCGTCAGGGTGGAAATCGGGTCCCAGTACTTC CSVRVEIGSQYF
TRBD1 TRBJ2-5 few TRBV10-3 TGTGCCATCCGACAGGGGGCAGACCAAGAGACCCAGTACTTC CAIRQGADQETQYF
TRBD1 TRBJ2-5 NA TRBV6-2/TRBV6-3 TGTGTCAGCAGGGACAGTGGGAAGGAGACCCAGTACTTC CVSRDSGKETQYF
TRBD2 TRBJ2-3 many TRBV7-2 TGTGCCAGCAGCTTAGCGCCTAGCGGGGGGCCGAGAGATACGCAGTATTTT CASSLAPSGGPRDTQYF
NA TRBJ2-1 many TRBV15 TGTGCCACCACTAAGGGGGAAGCGAATGAGCAGTTCTTC CATTKGEANEQFF
NA TRBJ2-5 NA TRBV6-5 TGTGCCAGCAGCCGAGTAGCACAGGAGACCCAGTACTTC CASSRVAQETQYF
NA TRBJ2-3 many TRBV7-3 TGTGCCAGCAGCTTAAGGGCGGCGGGCACAGATACGCAGTATTTT CASSLRAAGTDTQYF
NA TRBJ2-3 many TRBV5-6 TGTGCCAGCAGCTCCGATGGGACAGATACGCAGTATTTT CASSSDGTDTQYF
NA TRBJ2-3 many TRBV29-1 TGCAGCGTTGAATCGCGGAGTATGGGGACAGATACGCAGTATTTT CSVESRSMGTDTQYF
NA TRBJ1-5 many TRBV12-3/TRBV12-4 TGTGCCAGCAAGGGTTTCAGCAATCAGCCCCAGCATTTT CASKGFSNQPQHF
NA TRBJ1-2 many TRBV5-1 TGCGCCAGCAGCTTAAACGCAGGGGCCGGCTATGGCTACACCTTC CASSLNAGAGYGYTF
TRBD2 TRBJ2-3 many TRBV20-1 TGCACCGCCGATGGGGCGGGGGGGAACACAGATACGCAGTATTTT CTADGAGGNTDTQYF
NA TRBJ1-2 many TRBV27 TGTGCCAGCAGGGACGGATACTATGGCTACACCTTC CASRDGYYGYTF
TRBD1 TRBJ2-3 few TRBV29-1 TGCAGCGTCTCGACAGGGGGCACAGATACGCAGTATTTT CSVSTGGTDTQYF
TRBD1 TRBJ1-6 NA TRBV18 TGTGCCAGCTCACCACCCGGGACAGGGAAGAATTCACCCCTCCACTTT CASSPPGTGKNSPLHF
NA TRBJ2-7 many TRBV5-5 TGTGCCAGCAGCTTAGCAGGGGCCCTCCGCGAGCAGTACTTC CASSLAGALREQYF
NA TRBJ2-1 many TRBV7-2 TGTGCCAGCAGCTTGATAAACAATGAGCAGTTCTTC CASSLINNEQFF
NA TRBJ1-6 few TRBV5-5 TGTGCCAGCAGCTTCCGGGACATAAGAAATAATTCACCCCTCCACTTT CASSFRDIRNNSPLHF
NA TRBJ2-5 many TRBV6-5 TGTGCCAGCAGTTACTCGTTCTCGGGGCCCAAGGGGGAGACCCAGTACTTC CASSYSFSGPKGETQYF
TRBD1 TRBJ1-5 many TRBV12-3/TRBV12-4 TGTGCCAGCAGTTCGACAGGGGAGAATCAGCCCCAGCATTTT CASSSTGENQPQHF
NA TRBJ1-3 NA TRBV19 TGTGCCACGAGAGGTACAGGCTCTGGAAACACCATATATTTT CATRGTGSGNTIYF
NA TRBJ2-5 many TRBV20-1 TGCAGTGCTACGCGGACGGCCGGGCAAGAGACCCAGTACTTC CSATRTAGQETQYF
NA TRBJ2-5 many TRBV12-3/TRBV12-4 TGTGCCAGCAGTTTTAGCCTCCGGGAGACCCAGTACTTC CASSFSLRETQYF
NA TRBJ1-1 many TRBV5-5 TGTGCCAGCAGCTCGGACGGGGGCGGTAGGGGCACTGAAGCTTTCTTT CASSSDGGGRGTEAFF
TRBD1 TRBJ2-7 NA TRBV18 TGTGCCAGCTCACCCCCCGGGACAGGGTCGGACGAGCAGTACTTC CASSPPGTGSDEQYF
NA TRBJ2-7 many TRBV6-6 TGTGCCAGCAGCGACAGTCGGCCCTCCTACGAGCAGTACTTC CASSDSRPSYEQYF
NA TRBJ1-6 many TRBV20-1 TGCAGTGCTAGCACAGGGAAGGCTTCACCCCTCCACTTT CSASTGKASPLHF